This TCR beta chain was retrieved from a study of blood T cell repertoires in COVID-19 (dated by TCRdb to between 2020 and 2021). About the full investigation: The collaborator samples originated in the United States, Italy and Spain and spanned the acute and convalescent phases of COVID-19. The samples were drawn from two sources: the first 160 participants of the ongoing ImmuneRACE study, and over 950 subjects contributed by 6 global collaborators. A freely available public database, intended as a resource for researchers studying the immune response to SARS-CoV-2, is where the repertoires were released. Deeply sampled blood TCRbeta repertoires from subjects exposed to, actively infected with, or recovered from COVID-19 were included in the dataset. Where HLA class I and class II types were available, the types were taken from metadata supplied by the sample provider, not from assay-based typing. The prospective study material was composed of cDNA or gDNA derived from T cells, B-cell-depleted T cells, or PBMCs. The sample metadata nearly always contained a de-identified subject ID, COVID-19 status, age in years and sex.

Trimming costs V 6 bases and J 3 bases, and their ends lie 18 bases apart. CDR1 and CDR2 (LNHDA, SQIVND) derive from the germline V gene (reference sequence). From its cysteine to its phenylalanine, the CDR3 spans 15 amino acids. CDR3 DNA is the only sequence kept; it has 45 bases, read in frame from the first base. The investigation overall reported the following: How much clinical and demographic metadata was included differed by source and by participant, and the metadata was provided uncurated.

The immunoSEQ Assay, a bias-controlled multiplex PCR, was used to amplify TCRbeta CDR3 regions from genomic DNA. Regarding the original processing steps: The number of nucleated cells in each sample was estimated from the amplification of reference gene primers within the assay. To quantify the absolute abundance of each unique TCRbeta CDR3 rearrangement, sequence reads were collapsed and filtered. For each sample, productive Simpson clonality was calculated as the square root of Simpson's diversity index over productive rearrangements. Held by TCRdb, this immuneACCESS table contains in-frame sequences only and omits some clones. Under half of the omission traces to an unresolved V gene where checked; the cause of the rest is unknown. Clone size and V and J calls were adopted from that table, with D and trimming inferred from the DNA. The sample profile shows some 510,000 clones; roughly 90% of them were found once. Approximately 2% of the sample is held by the ten biggest clonotypes.

Participants in the prospective study were aged about 18 to 100 years, lived in 20 to 25 United States geographic areas, and enrolled through a virtual design. Cohort assignment in the prospective study relied on participant-reported clinical history from a screening survey and a study questionnaire. Recovered participants in ImmuneRACE Cohort 3 were defined by two consecutive negative NP/OP PCR tests, clearance by a healthcare professional, or resolution of symptoms. In the prospective study, whole blood, serum and a nasopharyngeal or oropharyngeal swab were collected from each participant by mobile phlebotomists. Over a 2-month period, participants in the prospective study had the option of providing additional blood draws and questionnaires. Before DNA extraction, prospective study blood samples were shipped either frozen or at room temperature. Comment on this clone: This receptor's antigen is unknown. Base qualities are missing; no much larger clone stands one base away.

The rearranged segments are TRBV19 and TRBJ2-7; TRBD2 is perhaps the D gene, given 6 matching bases. The TCR originated in a middle-aged woman who had recovered from COVID-19. The specimen was PBMCs or T cells enriched from blood (not recorded which). CDR3 loop: CASSGPGLPIYEQYF. The nucleotides are TGTGCCAGTAGCGGGCCGGGACTTCCAATCTACGAGCAGTACTTC.